This T cell receptor beta chain was captured in a study of cytomegalovirus exposure and HLA in healthy donors. The germline CDR1 and CDR2 sequences are SGHTA and FQGNSA. Germline trimming cut 1 base from V and 6 bases from J; bases unmatched to any gene: 4. This CDR3 has 15 residues. PCR was performed using 60 Vbeta and 13 Jbeta primers. Sequencing used immunoSEQ multiplex PCR; TCRdb keeps in-frame clones, though not all of them. The sample lists 250,000 to 350,000 clones, about nine tenths occurring once. The TCR was taken from a man aged 40-55 years in good health and CMV-seropositive. The V and J genes are TRBV7-2 and TRBJ2-1, with 9 bases lining up with TRBD2. The sequencing sample was made of PBMCs. The CDR3 sequence is CASSLDSGRTNEQFF. CDR3 bases: TGTGCCAGCAGCTTAGACAGCGGGAGGACCAATGAGCAGTTCTTC.